A single sample gave rise to the 24 T cell receptor beta chains below, sequenced in a study of T-cell memory formation after mild COVID-19. TCRdb reprocessed the 5' RACE reads via MiXCR and lists one record per CDR3 protein. The sample lists about 360,000 distinct CDR3 sequences; about an eighth were seen once. Sequencing was carried out using PBMCs or a T cell subset sorted from them (not recorded which). The source is a man younger than 35 who had mild COVID-19 (a few samples of this study predate the infection). Cell type and time point are not known.

There are many counts of this clonotype. The V call is TRBV4-1, the J call TRBJ2-1; the D gene is possibly TRBD2 (6 bases). CDR1 MGHRA and CDR2 YSYEKL come from the germline V gene. This CDR3 contains 17 residues. V lost 2 bases to trimming and J lost 5 bases, with 19 bases between them. In DNA, the CDR3 is TGCGCCAGCAGCCAACTCATCGGCGCGGGGAGGAACAATGAGCAGTTCTTC. The encoded protein is CASSQLIGAGRNNEQFF.

This clonotype was seen a few times. The chain carries TRBV6-5 and TRBJ2-4; the D is unclear. This CDR3 has 14 amino acids. V dropped 0 bases and J dropped 4 bases, with 7 bases sitting between them. Germline CDR1 is MNHEY and CDR2 is SVGAGI. CDR3 sequence: CASSYSSPKNIQYF. The CDR3 nucleotides are TGTGCCAGCAGTTACTCGAGTCCGAAAAACATTCAGTACTTC.

The chain employs TRBV7-2 and TRBJ2-5, with 11 bases that match TRBD2. CDR1 is SGHTA, CDR2 FQGNSA, per germline. With 5 bases clipped from V and 1 base from J, the junction kept 3 bases outside the gene matches. This CDR3 has 15 residues. Here the CDR3 DNA reads TGTGCCAGCAGCGCTAGCGGGGGGCTCCAAGAGACCCAGTACTTC. Encoded protein: CASSASGGLQETQYF.

This clonotype was seen only a few times. The rearrangement joins TRBV5-1 to TRBJ2-1; 7 nucleotides line up with TRBD1. The trim removed 7 bases at V and 6 bases at J, leaving 1 base unmatched. This CDR3 has 11 residues. From germline, CDR1 is SGHRS and CDR2 YFSETQ. CDR3 nucleotides: TGCGCCAGCGGGACAGCCAATGAGCAGTTCTTC. Its protein product is CASGTANEQFF.

The chain combines TRBV6-2 or TRBV6-3 with TRBJ2-7; D is unclear. Trimming shortened V by 2 bases and J by 2 bases, and 7 bases separated the two germline ends. This CDR3 is 13 amino acids long. Germline V gene sequence: CDR1 MNHEY, CDR2 SVGEGT. The CDR3 coding sequence is TGTGCCAGCAGTTACGGCCCGGCCTACGAGCAGTACTTC. Protein product: CASSYGPAYEQYF.

This clonotype was counted many times. This chain links TRBV4-3 with TRBJ2-1; 12 bases align to TRBD2. The CDR3 is made up of 14 amino acids. CDR1 is LGHNA, CDR2 YSLEER, per germline. Trimming cost V 4 bases and J 9 bases; bases outside gene matches: 4. DNA of the CDR3: TGCGCCAGCAGCCTGGGACTAGCGGGTCCTGAGCAGTTCTTC. Amino acids: CASSLGLAGPEQFF.

V is TRBV7-8 and J is TRBJ2-1; 8 bases align to TRBD1. With V trimmed by 3 bases and J by 7 bases, 11 bases remained unmatched. The CDR3 runs 16 residues. Germline V gene data show CDR1 as SGHVS and CDR2 as FQNEAQ. CDR3 DNA sequence: TGTGCCAGCAGCTTTGGTGGGGGGACAGGAGGGAATGAGCAGTTCTTC. Its translation is CASSFGGGTGGNEQFF.

This clonotype was counted a few times. The V and J genes are TRBV12-3 or TRBV12-4 and TRBJ1-2, with 11 bases matching TRBD1. The CDR3 is 13 amino acids. The trim removed 2 bases at V and 8 bases at J, leaving 1 base unmatched. The CDR3 region is CASSLWDRGGYTF. The CDR3 DNA reads as TGTGCCAGCAGTTTATGGGACAGGGGGGGCTACACCTTC.

The genes are TRBV7-9 and TRBJ1-5; TRBD1 might be the D (5 bases). The CDR3 covers 13 residues. The ends were cut back, 3 bases at V and 7 bases at J, with 10 bases in the middle. Germline CDR1 is SEHNR and CDR2 is FQNEAQ (reference sequence). In nucleotides, the CDR3 is TGTGCCAGCAGCTTTTCGGGGGAACAGCCCCAGCATTTT. This encodes CASSFSGEQPQHF.

The chain has TRBV12-3 or TRBV12-4 and TRBJ2-5; weak D call: TRBD2 (7 bases). The CDR3 runs to 15 residues. The germline V and J ends were trimmed by 3 bases and 6 bases, with 17 bases remaining between them. This chain's CDR3 is CASSFRGGASKTQYF. DNA for the CDR3: TGTGCCAGCAGTTTTCGAGGGGGGGCGAGCAAGACCCAGTACTTC.

This clonotype showed up many times. The chain combines TRBV4-1 with TRBJ2-1; 11 bases are shared with TRBD2. J was trimmed by 7 bases and V by 4 bases; bases with no gene match: 12. This CDR3 comprises 17 residues. Germline loops: CDR1 MGHRA, CDR2 YSYEKL. For the CDR3, the DNA is TGCGCCAGCAGCCGAGGGGGACTAGCGGCCCTAGGTAATGAGCAGTTCTTC. Translating gives CASSRGGLAALGNEQFF.

This clonotype has a handful of counts. CDR3 sequence reads: CATGRGNNEQFF. The DNA for the CDR3 is TGTGCCACCGGTCGAGGTAACAATGAGCAGTTCTTC. The chain recombines TRBV24-1 with TRBJ2-1; no clear D gene. Trimming removed 9 bases at V and 5 bases at J, with 10 bases between. This CDR3 has 12 amino acids. Germline V gene lookup returns CDR1 KGHDR and CDR2 SFDVKD.

Ten or more counts support this clonotype. J is TRBJ2-3 and V is TRBV6-6, with D perhaps TRBD2 (7 bases). Germline values: CDR1 MNHNY, CDR2 SVGAGI (reference sequence). V was clipped by 6 bases and J by 6 bases, with 16 bases between them. This CDR3 comprises 14 residues. The CDR3 here is CASRPGGPRDTQYF. The CDR3 region has the DNA TGTGCCAGCAGACCGGGGGGCCCGCGGGATACGCAGTATTTT.

This clonotype was recorded many times. The rearrangement links TRBV20-1 to TRBJ2-1; TRBD2 is a possible D gene (7 bases). This CDR3 contains 14 residues. CDR1 DFQATT and CDR2 SNEGSKA come from the germline V gene (reference sequence). Trimming stripped 4 bases from V and 3 bases from J, with 13 bases between. CDR3 protein: CSAMGGAVYNEQFF. CDR3 sequence (DNA): TGCAGTGCTATGGGGGGGGCTGTCTACAATGAGCAGTTCTTC.

This clonotype was seen only a few times. The chain combines TRBV10-2 with TRBJ1-1; D is uncertain. There are 14 residues in the CDR3. V was trimmed by 3 bases and J by 1 base, leaving 9 bases between them. Germline CDR1 WSHSY, CDR2 SAAADI. The CDR3 here is CASSDSFKNTEAFF. For the CDR3, the DNA is TGCGCCAGCAGTGATTCGTTCAAGAACACTGAAGCTTTCTTT.

V gene TRBV7-3 combines with J gene TRBJ2-2; maybe TRBD1 (6 bases). This CDR3 is 16 amino acids long. Looked up from germline, CDR1 is SGHTA and CDR2 is FQGTGA. V was cut by 5 bases and J by 6 bases, with 19 bases left in between. The CDR3 DNA is TGTGCCAGCAGCCCCGGACAGATCCTTGGCGCCGGGGAGCTGTTTTTT. Its translation: CASSPGQILGAGELFF.

This clonotype has a count of ten or more. The chain is built from TRBV7-2 and TRBJ1-5; no firm D call. This CDR3 is 17 amino acids long. Germline lookup yields CDR1 SGHTA and CDR2 FQGNSA. V lost 1 base and J lost 6, with 19 bases in between. The DNA of the CDR3 is TGTGCCAGCAGCTTAGGCGGCGTCGCTGGTTTGGGTCAGCCCCAGCATTTT. This gives the protein CASSLGGVAGLGQPQHF.

The chain employs TRBV5-4 and TRBJ2-1, with TRBD2 matching over 9 bases. Losses at the gene ends were 4 bases for V and 6 bases for J; bases not matched to a gene: 11. The CDR3 loop spans 16 amino acids. Germline V gene sequence: CDR1 SGHNT, CDR2 YYREEE (reference sequence). CDR3 nucleotide sequence: TGTGCCAGCAGCCCCCCCGGGACTAGCTGGTCCAATGAGCAGTTCTTC. This translates into CASSPPGTSWSNEQFF.

This clonotype was recorded many times. The chain recombines TRBV7-2 with TRBJ1-5; tentative D call: TRBD1 (6 bases). The ends were cut back, 2 bases at V and 4 bases at J, with 6 bases in the middle. Germline CDR1 SGHTA, CDR2 FQGNSA. This CDR3 has 13 residues. The CDR3 region is CASSLTGNQPQHF. The CDR3 DNA follows: TGTGCCAGCAGCTTAACAGGGAATCAGCCCCAGCATTTT.

This chain links TRBV29-1 with TRBJ2-5; 11 positions agree with TRBD2. Unmatched junction bases numbered 9, after V lost 2 bases and J lost 1 base. Germline-derived CDR1 and CDR2 are SQVTM and ANQGSEA. This CDR3 spans 17 amino acids. CDR3 protein: CSVENGTSGGRQETQYF. In DNA, the CDR3 is TGCAGCGTTGAAAATGGAACTAGCGGGGGTCGCCAAGAGACCCAGTACTTC.

This clonotype was observed a few times. This chain joins TRBV5-1 and TRBJ1-5; D is uncertain. The CDR3 is 14 residues long. Trimming took 1 base from V and 3 from J, leaving 8 bases between them. Looked up from germline, CDR1 is SGHRS and CDR2 is YFSETQ. CDR3 bases: TGCGCCAGCAGCTTGTACGGTGACAATCAGCCCCAGCATTTT. Its translation is CASSLYGDNQPQHF.

In this sample, this clonotype turned up a few times. This sequence joins TRBV19 and TRBJ1-2, with a weak D call TRBD1 (6 bases). Trimming took off 5 bases at V and 7 bases at J, with 20 bases between the two ends. The CDR3 loop spans 15 amino acids. Germline CDR1 and CDR2: LNHDA and SQIVND (reference sequence). The CDR3 spells CASSSSDRLATGYTF. The CDR3 region has the DNA TGTGCCAGTAGTTCTTCCGACAGGCTGGCTACTGGCTACACCTTC.

The chain uses TRBV6-5 and TRBJ1-5; 7 positions match TRBD1. Trimming took 6 bases from V and 6 from J; bases not matched to a gene: 5. This CDR3 has 13 amino acids. Germline assignment: CDR1 MNHEY and CDR2 SVGAGI. The CDR3 loop reads CASRTGPFQPQHF. CDR3 DNA sequence: TGTGCCAGCAGGACAGGGCCATTTCAGCCCCAGCATTTT.

This chain connects TRBV20-1 to TRBJ2-7, with D unresolved. V lost 1 base and J 3 bases, leaving 13 bases between the germline ends. Germline values: CDR1 DFQATT, CDR2 SNEGSKA (reference sequence). The CDR3 totals 14 residues. The chain's CDR3 is CSARATGLNYEQYV. Written as DNA, the CDR3 is TGCAGTGCTAGAGCAACGGGCCTGAACTACGAGCAGTACGTC.